Below are 21 T cell receptor beta chains sequenced from a single sample in a study of Ad26.COV2.S vaccination and SARS-CoV-2 variants. Regarding treatment: 19 received Ad26.COV2.S at low or high dose, single or two shots; several received placebo; per-sample allocation not given. Sampling took place 63 days after the first vaccine or placebo injection. Clones were read by immunoSEQ multiplex PCR, and TCRdb kept only the in-frame ones, dropping some. The table has fewer than 500,000 clones, about 88% seen once; the top ten hold approximately 2.5%. The source material was peripheral blood, sampled in a trial of Ad26.COV2.S vaccine versus placebo. The source of these receptors is a person between 18 and 65 years old who received the Ad26.COV2.S COVID-19 vaccine or a placebo.

The chain uses TRBV6-1 and TRBJ2-1, with TRBD2 identical over 12 bases. V shed 3 bases, J shed 7 bases, and the junction held 7 bases outside the gene matches. The germline V gene has CDR1 MNHNS and CDR2 SASEGT. The CDR3 spans 16 residues. CDR3 in DNA: TGTGCCAGCAGTGAGCTAGCGGGAGGGTTAGCGAATGAGCAGTTCTTC. It encodes CASSELAGGLANEQFF.

The chain combines TRBV6-5 with TRBJ2-3; D remains ambiguous. V was clipped by 4 bases and J by 4 bases, with 6 bases between them. The CDR3 covers 12 residues. CDR1 is MNHEY and CDR2 is SVGAGI in the germline V gene. CDR3 in amino acids: CASSSSADTQYF. The CDR3 DNA follows: TGTGCCAGCAGTTCTTCCGCAGATACGCAGTATTTT.

This chain uses TRBV25-1 with TRBJ2-3, with a tentative D call TRBD1 (6 bases). Looked up from germline, CDR1 is MGHDK and CDR2 is SYGVNS. There are 18 residues in the CDR3. The V end lost 3 bases, the J end lost 3 bases, and 22 bases lay between the germline ends. CDR3 loop: CASSDLSLQGSRTDTQYF. The CDR3 DNA is TGTGCCAGCAGTGATTTGTCCCTCCAGGGGAGTAGGACAGATACGCAGTATTTT.

The rearrangement joins TRBV21-1 to TRBJ1-1. TRBV21-1 is classified as a pseudogene. This CDR3 is 16 amino acids long. CDR3 loop: CASSKERRGGGAEAFF. The CDR3 region has the DNA TGTGCCAGCAGCAAAGAAAGGAGGGGGGGAGGCGCTGAAGCTTTCTTT.

The chain uses TRBV7-3 and TRBJ2-7; 8 nucleotides align to TRBD1. Germline V gene lookup returns CDR1 SGHTA and CDR2 FQGTGA. V shed 5 bases, J shed 3 bases, and the junction held 9 bases outside the gene matches. The CDR3 loop spans 15 amino acids. The CDR3 sequence: CASSLGRDRSYEQYV. CDR3 DNA sequence: TGTGCCAGCAGCCTAGGTCGGGACAGGAGCTACGAGCAGTACGTC.

This clone occurred once. J is TRBJ1-4 and V is TRBV4-1; D is ambiguous. CDR3 length: 16 residues. CDR1 and CDR2 from the germline V gene are MGHRA and YSYEKL. V was trimmed by 6 bases and J by 6 bases, leaving 20 bases between them. In DNA form, the CDR3 reads TGCGCCAGCAGGGTCATCCTCTCAGCGTTCGATGAAAAACTGTTTTTT. Translating gives CASRVILSAFDEKLFF.

The chain employs TRBV2 and TRBJ2-2; 8 nucleotides align to TRBD2. The germline V gene encodes CDR1 SNHLY and CDR2 FYNNEI. The CDR3 length is 18 residues. With V trimmed by 3 bases and J by 7 bases, 16 bases remained unmatched. CDR3 sequence: CASSDEVPGGGLIGELFF. The CDR3 DNA sequence: TGTGCCAGCAGTGATGAGGTACCCGGCGGGGGGCTGATCGGGGAGCTGTTTTTT.

The chain employs TRBV4-1 and TRBJ2-1; weak D call: TRBD1 (5 bases). The CDR3 covers 16 residues. Germline V gene data show CDR1 as MGHRA and CDR2 as YSYEKL. Trimming left V 1 base short and J 2 bases short, with 12 bases between. The CDR3 nucleotides are TGCGCCAGCAGCCAAGTGGGCAGGGTCCCCTACAATGAGCAGTTCTTC. Translating it yields CASSQVGRVPYNEQFF.

The J gene is TRBJ2-7, the V gene TRBV27; a possible D gene is TRBD2 (5 bases). This CDR3 spans 13 amino acids. V was cut by 6 bases and J by 3 bases, with 12 bases left in between. Germline-derived CDR1 and CDR2 are MNHEY and SMNVEV (reference sequence). In DNA form, the CDR3 reads TGTGCCAGCAGCCCCGCGGGTGGCTACGAGCAGTACTTC. Amino acid sequence: CASSPAGGYEQYF.

The rearrangement joins TRBV28 to TRBJ2-5; weak D call: TRBD2 (6 bases). CDR3 size: 14 residues. Trimming pared 2 bases from V and 5 bases from J, leaving 12 bases between. Germline-derived CDR1 and CDR2 are MDHEN and SYDVKM. The CDR3 loop reads CASSLQGLGETQYF. In DNA form, the CDR3 reads TGTGCCAGCAGTTTACAGGGACTGGGGGAGACCCAGTACTTC.

The J gene is TRBJ1-2, the V gene TRBV7-3; D is unclear. This CDR3 comprises 15 residues. From germline, CDR1 is SGHTA and CDR2 FQGTGA. V lost 2 bases to trimming and J lost 0 bases, with 10 bases between them. The CDR3 region is CASSLGPSTNYGYTF. The CDR3 DNA reads as TGTGCCAGCAGCTTAGGGCCCTCTACTAACTATGGCTACACCTTC.

With respect to this clone: The sample has other DNA sequences that encode this CDR3 too. The rearrangement links TRBV9 to TRBJ2-1; 10 bases map to TRBD2. Germline trimming cut 2 bases from V and 4 bases from J; bases unmatched to any gene: 0. The CDR3 consists of 14 residues. Germline CDR1 is SGDLS and CDR2 is YYNGEE. The CDR3 nucleotides read TGTGCCAGCAGCGTGACTAGCGGGTACAATGAGCAGTTCTTC. Translating gives CASSVTSGYNEQFF.

The chain links TRBV5-1 to TRBJ2-5, with 15 nucleotides matching TRBD2. J was trimmed by 2 bases and V by 5 bases; bases with no gene match: 4. The germline V gene encodes CDR1 SGHRS and CDR2 YFSETQ. This CDR3 contains 16 residues. The CDR3 sequence: CASRFGLAGGQETQYF. CDR3 coding DNA: TGCGCCAGCAGATTCGGACTAGCGGGGGGGCAAGAGACCCAGTACTTC.

The gene calls are TRBV7-9 and TRBJ2-6, with 12 bases that match TRBD1. The germline V gene encodes CDR1 SEHNR and CDR2 FQNEAQ (reference sequence). V was pared by 4 bases and J by 3 bases, with 10 bases of the junction left unmatched. CDR3 length: 19 amino acids. CDR3 in amino acids: CASSSGQGARVYGANVLTF. DNA for the CDR3: TGTGCCAGCAGCTCGGGACAGGGGGCGCGCGTGTATGGGGCCAACGTCCTGACTTTC.

The rearrangement joins TRBV7-3 to TRBJ1-3; 9 bases are a match to TRBD1. V lost 5 bases and J lost 3; bases outside the gene matches: 5. From germline, CDR1 is SGHTA and CDR2 FQGTGA. The CDR3 totals 15 residues. CDR3 sequence: CASSNRGPFGNTIYF. DNA for the CDR3: TGTGCCAGCAGCAACAGGGGGCCGTTTGGAAACACCATATATTTT. The whole variable domain, remainder taken from reference TRBV7-3 and TRBJ1-3, is GAGVSQTPSNKVTEKGKYVELRCDPISGHTALYWYRQSLGQGPEFLIYFQGTGAADDSGLPNDRFFAVRPEGSVSTLKIQRTERGDSAVYLCASSNRGPFGNTIYFGEGSWLTVV.

The V call is TRBV7-9, the J call TRBJ1-4, with 8 bases lining up with TRBD1. J was trimmed by 8 bases and V by 4 bases; bases with no gene match: 6. Germline lookup yields CDR1 SEHNR and CDR2 FQNEAQ (reference sequence). The CDR3 spans 14 residues. CDR3 DNA sequence: TGTGCCAGCAGCTCCAGGGGGCTAGACGAAAAACTGTTTTTT. Protein product: CASSSRGLDEKLFF.

Only one count was recorded for this clone. The chain is built from TRBV18 and TRBJ1-1, with TRBD1 matching over 7 bases. V shed 4 bases and J 5 bases; nucleotides not matched to a gene: 4. The length of the CDR3 is 13 residues. Germline V gene data show CDR1 as KGHSH and CDR2 as LQKENI. The CDR3 coding sequence is TGTGCCAGCTCACAGGGGGCGGGAACTGAAGCTTTCTTT. Amino acid sequence: CASSQGAGTEAFF.

With regard to this clone: In the same sample, other DNA sequences code for this CDR3. CDR3 bases: TGTGCCAGTAGTATAGGGAAGGATTCACCCCTCCACTTT. Translating gives CASSIGKDSPLHF. The rearrangement joins TRBV19 to TRBJ1-6, with D unresolved. V shed 1 base and J shed 8 bases, with 6 bases lying between them. The CDR3 covers 13 residues. Germline V gives CDR1 LNHDA, CDR2 SQIVND (reference sequence).

This clone was picked up a small number of times. This sequence joins TRBV25-1 and TRBJ2-1; TRBD1 matches at 7 bases. J lost 1 base, V lost 5 bases, and 2 bases had no gene match. This CDR3 has 14 amino acids. Germline V gene data show CDR1 as MGHDK and CDR2 as SYGVNS. Written as DNA, the CDR3 is TGTGCCAGCAGTCGACAGGGTTCCTACAATGAGCAGTTCTTC. This codes for CASSRQGSYNEQFF.

In its sample, this clone was seen once. This sequence joins TRBV3-1 (or the pseudogene TRBV3-2) and TRBJ2-7; no definite D call. The CDR3 has 15 residues. Per germline, CDR1 LGHDT and CDR2 YNNKEL (reference sequence). V lost 0 bases and J lost 1, with 10 bases in between. In DNA, the CDR3 is TGTGCCAGCAGCCAAGATCCCTTATGGTCCTACGAGCAGTACTTC. Protein: CASSQDPLWSYEQYF.

The chain recombines TRBV7-3 with TRBJ1-1, with D uncertain. CDR3 size: 13 residues. Trimming left V 4 bases short and J 2 bases short, with 8 bases between. Germline V gene data show CDR1 as SGHTA and CDR2 as FQGTGA. DNA of the CDR3: TGTGCCAGCAGCTCCTCCCTTAACACTGAAGCTTTCTTT. It specifies CASSSSLNTEAFF.